Listed here are 25 T cell receptor beta chains from one sample, sequenced in a study of resident and recirculating memory T cells in vitiligo. Only in-frame clones appear in the TCRdb table, and some are missing; sequencing was by immunoSEQ multiplex PCR. Altogether around 70,000 clones are present, approximately 90% being singletons, with the ten largest covering around 4.7%. What was sequenced was blood. These receptors all come from a male donor with vitiligo.

The sample holds one count of this clone. The CDR3 spells CASRYRGLNNSPLHF. DNA of the CDR3: TGTGCCAGCAGGTACAGGGGGCTGAATAATTCACCCCTCCACTTT. This chain links TRBV2 with TRBJ1-6; 9 nucleotides align to TRBD1. This CDR3 contains 15 residues. Per germline, CDR1 SNHLY and CDR2 FYNNEI. V shed 6 bases, J shed 5 bases, and the junction held 5 bases outside the gene matches. Together with reference TRBV2 and TRBJ1-6, the CDR3 gives the full variable domain: EPEVTQTPSHQVTQMGQEVILRCVPISNHLYFYWYRQILGQKVEFLVSFYNNEISEKSEIFDDQFSVERPDGSNFTLKIRSTKLEDSAMYFCASRYRGLNNSPLHFGNGTRLTVT.

The J gene is TRBJ1-6, the V gene TRBV7-2, with D possibly TRBD1 on 5 matching bases. Germline V CDR1 and CDR2: SGHTA, FQGNSA. V was shortened by 5 bases and J by 6 bases, with 11 bases between the two germline ends. The CDR3 consists of 14 residues. CDR3 sequence: CASSGQGGNSPLHF. The CDR3 nucleotides are TGTGCCAGCAGCGGGCAGGGAGGTAATTCACCCCTCCACTTT.

CDR3 coding DNA: TGCGCCAGCAGCCCCAAGGACAGGGAAGTCAACTATGGCTACACCTTC. Its protein product is CASSPKDREVNYGYTF. This rearrangement joins TRBV4-1 to TRBJ1-2, with TRBD1 matching 8 bases. The length of the CDR3 is 16 residues. Trimming removed 4 bases from V and 2 bases from J; junction bases left unmatched: 9. CDR1 and CDR2 (germline): MGHRA, YSYEKL.

This clone was seen only once. The chain is built from TRBV9 and TRBJ2-4, with 7 nucleotides matching TRBD1. Germline V gives CDR1 SGDLS, CDR2 YYNGEE. There are 13 residues in the CDR3. J was trimmed by 7 bases and V by 3 bases; bases with no gene match: 4. The CDR3 region is CASSAGDSNIQYF. In DNA form, the CDR3 reads TGTGCCAGCAGCGCTGGGGACAGTAACATTCAGTACTTC.

This chain links TRBV10-3 with TRBJ2-6; 7 nucleotides line up with TRBD1. Trimming cost V 6 bases and J 1 base; bases outside gene matches: 3. The length of the CDR3 is 15 residues. CDR1 and CDR2 (germline): ENHRY, SYGVKD. The CDR3 coding sequence is TGTGCCATCAGCGACAGGGATTCTGGGGCCAACGTCCTGACTTTC. This translates into CAISDRDSGANVLTF.

The chain recombines TRBV18 with TRBJ2-3; TRBD1 might be the D (6 bases). V was shortened by 2 bases and J by 1 base, with 10 bases between the two germline ends. This CDR3 is built from 15 residues. In germline, CDR1 is KGHSH, CDR2 LQKENI. The CDR3 is CASSPTGTGTDTQYF. Here the CDR3 DNA reads TGTGCCAGCTCACCAACAGGGACGGGCACAGATACGCAGTATTTT. The full variable domain, rest sourced from reference TRBV18 and TRBJ2-3, is NAGVMQNPRHLVRRRGQEARLRCSPMKGHSHVYWYRQLPEEGLKFMVYLQKENIIDESGMPKERFSAEFPKEGPSILRIQQVVRGDSAAYFCASSPTGTGTDTQYFGPGTRLTVL.

This clone was picked up one time. The rearrangement links TRBV4-2 to TRBJ1-1; D call uncertain. Between the trimmed V and J ends, which lost 2 bases and 0 bases, there was a span of 7 bases. Germline V CDR1 and CDR2: LGHNA, YNFKEQ. This CDR3 has 14 residues. The CDR3 sequence is CASSQPEMNTEAFF. Written as DNA, the CDR3 is TGTGCCAGCAGCCAACCGGAGATGAACACTGAAGCTTTCTTT.

This clone was seen only once. V and J are TRBV6-1 and TRBJ2-5, with 9 bases that match TRBD1. J was trimmed by 4 bases and V by 3 bases; bases with no gene match: 21. The CDR3 runs to 20 residues. Germline V lookup: CDR1 MNHNS, CDR2 SASEGT. CDR3 nucleotide sequence: TGTGCCAGCAGTGACCCCACGGGGGACAGGGTATACCCCGAAGGAGAGACCCAGTACTTC. Its protein is CASSDPTGDRVYPEGETQYF.

The V call is TRBV14, the J call TRBJ2-2; 7 nucleotides agree with TRBD1. The germline CDR1 and CDR2 sequences are SGHDN and FVKESK. The CDR3 has 14 residues. The trim removed 4 bases at V and 5 bases at J, leaving 4 bases unmatched. The DNA for the CDR3 is TGTGCCAGCAGCCCGTGGACAGGAACCGGGGAGCTGTTTTTT. It specifies CASSPWTGTGELFF. Combining the CDR3 with reference TRBV14 and TRBJ2-2 gives the whole variable domain EAGVTQFPSHSVIEKGQTVTLRCDPISGHDNLYWYRRVMGKEIKFLLHFVKESKQDESGMPNNRFLAERTGGTYSTLKVQPAELEDSGVYFCASSPWTGTGELFFGEGSRLTVL.

The chain combines TRBV5-1 with TRBJ2-2, with no clear D. This CDR3 contains 15 residues. V shed 4 bases and J shed 1 base, with 11 bases lying between them. Germline CDR1 and CDR2: SGHRS and YFSETQ. The CDR3 sequence: CASSASGQNTGELFF. The DNA of the CDR3 is TGCGCCAGCAGCGCCTCAGGTCAGAACACCGGGGAGCTGTTTTTT.

This sequence joins TRBV9 and TRBJ2-5; tentative D call: TRBD2 (5 bases). There are 14 residues in the CDR3. Looked up from germline, CDR1 is SGDLS and CDR2 is YYNGEE. V lost 4 bases and J lost 4, with 14 bases in between. CDR3 amino acids: CASSLLSRGETQYF. CDR3 coding DNA: TGTGCCAGCAGCCTACTTAGCCGGGGAGAGACCCAGTACTTC.

This clone turned up a few times. The chain has TRBV6-4 and TRBJ2-3; 11 bases agree with TRBD2. The junction had 5 bases not matched to a gene; V was cut back by 4 bases and J by 2 bases. The CDR3 runs to 16 residues. The germline gives CDR1 MRHNA, CDR2 SNTAGT. The CDR3 is CASSAASGGPTDTQYF. The DNA for the CDR3 is TGTGCCAGCAGTGCAGCTAGCGGGGGGCCCACAGATACGCAGTATTTT.

The chain links TRBV11-2 to TRBJ2-7; D perhaps matches TRBD1 (6 bases). Germline V CDR1 and CDR2: SGHAT, FQNNGV. V lost 8 bases, J lost 2 bases, and 16 bases lay in between. The CDR3 sequence is 14 residues long. In nucleotides, the CDR3 is TGTGCCAGCTCCGTAGGGGGTCTCCCCTACGAGCAGTACTTC. It codes for CASSVGGLPYEQYF.

The V gene is TRBV2, the J gene TRBJ1-1; no definite D call. CDR1 is SNHLY and CDR2 is FYNNEI in the germline V gene. This CDR3 spans 15 amino acids. Trimming took off 7 bases at V and 0 bases at J, with 15 bases between the two ends. CDR3 sequence reads: CASITGYIMNTEAFF. DNA of the CDR3: TGTGCCAGCATCACGGGGTACATCATGAACACTGAAGCTTTCTTT.

This clone was counted a single time. This chain links TRBV12-5 with TRBJ1-3; weak D call: TRBD1 (6 bases). The germline CDR1 and CDR2 sequences are LGHNT and FRNRAP. The ends were cut back, 9 bases at V and 0 bases at J, with 18 bases in the middle. CDR3 length: 16 residues. This chain's CDR3 is CASHWAGTNSGNTIYF. The DNA of the CDR3 is TGTGCTAGCCACTGGGCCGGGACAAACTCTGGAAACACCATATATTTT.

This rearrangement joins TRBV5-6 to TRBJ1-4, with a tentative D call TRBD1 (5 bases). Germline lookup yields CDR1 SGHDT and CDR2 YYEEEE. The CDR3 runs to 15 residues. Trimming took off 3 bases at V and 3 bases at J, with 12 bases between the two ends. DNA for the CDR3: TGTGCCAGCAGCTGGGGGGTCATGGCTAATGAAAAACTGTTTTTT. Its translation: CASSWGVMANEKLFF.

The count of this clone is one. The V gene is TRBV7-9, the J gene TRBJ2-7; no reliable D call. V lost 5 bases to trimming and J lost 4 bases, with 6 bases between them. This CDR3 spans 11 amino acids. Germline CDR1 is SEHNR and CDR2 is FQNEAQ (reference sequence). The CDR3 region is CASSPEYEQYF. DNA of the CDR3: TGTGCCAGCAGCCCAGAATACGAGCAGTACTTC.

The chain has TRBV7-2 and TRBJ1-5, with a tentative D call TRBD1 (6 bases). Germline CDR1 and CDR2: SGHTA and FQGNSA. This CDR3 is 15 amino acids long. The V gene lost 4 bases and the J gene lost 7 bases, with 17 bases spanning the gap. CDR3: CASSSSGLRGQPQHF. CDR3 sequence (DNA): TGTGCCAGCAGCTCATCCGGGCTGAGGGGGCAGCCCCAGCATTTT.

This rearrangement joins TRBV5-6 to TRBJ2-1; 7 nucleotides align to TRBD1. The CDR3 consists of 13 residues. Germline assignment: CDR1 SGHDT and CDR2 YYEEEE. The junction had 12 bases not matched to a gene; V was cut back by 6 bases and J by 12 bases. The CDR3 spells CASTWDSDKGQFF. DNA of the CDR3: TGTGCCAGCACCTGGGACAGCGACAAGGGGCAGTTCTTC. Full variable domain (rest looked up from reference TRBV5-6 and TRBJ2-1): DAGVTQSPTHLIKTRGQQVTLRCSPKSGHDTVSWYQQALGQGPQFIFQYYEEEERQRGNFPDRFSGHQFPNYSSELNVNALLLGDSALYLCASTWDSDKGQFFGPGTRLTVL.

The chain carries TRBV29-1 and TRBJ2-5; 7 bases map to TRBD2. The CDR3 runs 13 residues. V was clipped by 6 bases and J by 5 bases; unmatched bases: 9. Germline CDR1 reads SQVTM; CDR2 reads ANQGSEA. The CDR3: CSVRAGDVETQYF. The CDR3 nucleotides are TGCAGCGTCCGGGCGGGGGATGTGGAGACCCAGTACTTC.

The rearrangement links TRBV5-4 to TRBJ2-2; 11 bases match TRBD2. After removal of 2 bases from V and 5 bases from J, the junction contained 11 bases not matched to a gene. The CDR3 has 18 amino acids. CDR1 SGHNT and CDR2 YYREEE come from the germline V gene (reference sequence). For the CDR3, the DNA is TGTGCCAGCAGCTTAGGGGTAGCGGGGGGGCCCAGGACCGGGGAGCTGTTTTTT. Translated, it gives CASSLGVAGGPRTGELFF.

The gene calls are TRBV5-6 and TRBJ2-3; D is uncertain. The germline gives CDR1 SGHDT, CDR2 YYEEEE. There are 16 residues in the CDR3. Trimming took 3 bases from V and 7 from J, leaving 21 bases between them. The CDR3 DNA sequence: TGTGCCAGCAGCTCCTACAGCATTTCCCGCGTGTATACGCAGTATTTT. Encoded protein: CASSSYSISRVYTQYF.

This chain links TRBV29-1 with TRBJ2-7, with 8 bases fitting TRBD2. Looked up from germline, CDR1 is SQVTM and CDR2 is ANQGSEA. The CDR3 consists of 13 residues. The CDR3 reads CPSGSGSSYEQYF. In nucleotides, the CDR3 is TGCCCTAGCGGGTCTGGCTCCTCCTACGAGCAGTACTTC.

The CDR3 nucleotides read TGTGCCAGCAGCTTATGGGGAGGGGGCACAGATACGCAGTATTTT. Its protein product is CASSLWGGGTDTQYF. V gene TRBV5-6 combines with J gene TRBJ2-3, with 7 bases identical to TRBD2. There are 15 residues in the CDR3. The germline V gene encodes CDR1 SGHDT and CDR2 YYEEEE. V lost 2 bases to trimming and J lost 1 base; unmatched junction nucleotides: 4. Variable domain in full (rest from reference TRBV5-6 and TRBJ2-3): DAGVTQSPTHLIKTRGQQVTLRCSPKSGHDTVSWYQQALGQGPQFIFQYYEEEERQRGNFPDRFSGHQFPNYSSELNVNALLLGDSALYLCASSLWGGGTDTQYFGPGTRLTVL.

The CDR3 protein is CASGREKLRTEAFF. The CDR3, as DNA: TGTGCTAGTGGCCGGGAAAAGTTAAGGACTGAAGCTTTCTTT. The V and J genes are TRBV12-5 and TRBJ1-1; no reliable D call. Germline CDR1 LGHNT, CDR2 FRNRAP. The germline V and J ends were trimmed by 6 bases and 5 bases, with 16 bases remaining between them. The CDR3 runs 14 residues.